The 26 T cell receptor beta chains listed next were all sequenced from one sample in a study of type 1 regulatory T cells. These receptors have no identified antigens. TCRdb analysed the reads with MiXCR anew, one entry per CDR3 protein. Of about 68,000 distinct CDR3 sequences listed, 55% to 80% are singletons. The sample comprised cultured T cells, either the whole culture or a sorted T cell fraction (not recorded which). The subset here: Tr1-enriched cell product generated in vitro against host alloantigens. The receptors derive from a human donor in good health.

The chain uses TRBV4-3 and TRBJ2-7; 9 bases match TRBD2. The CDR3 is 15 residues long. Germline V CDR1 and CDR2: LGHNA, YSLEER. V shed 1 base and J 2 bases; nucleotides not matched to a gene: 3. The CDR3 is CASSQGPSGAYEQYF. CDR3 in DNA: TGCGCCAGCAGCCAAGGTCCTAGCGGGGCCTACGAGCAGTACTTC.

Only a few counts were recorded for this clonotype. The rearrangement joins TRBV18 to TRBJ1-1, with D possibly matching TRBD1 (5 bases). CDR1 KGHSH and CDR2 LQKENI come from the germline V gene. Trimming pared 4 bases from V and 2 bases from J, leaving 8 bases between. The CDR3 is 13 amino acids. Written as DNA, the CDR3 is TGTGCCAGCTCACTAGACAGAAACACTGAAGCTTTCTTT. Translated, it gives CASSLDRNTEAFF. The whole variable domain, filled in from reference TRBV18 and TRBJ1-1, reads NAGVMQNPRHLVRRRGQEARLRCSPMKGHSHVYWYRQLPEEGLKFMVYLQKENIIDESGMPKERFSAEFPKEGPSILRIQQVVRGDSAAYFCASSLDRNTEAFFGQGTRLTVV.

Concerning this clonotype: A single base separates this from a much larger clone, so it may be a read error. This chain's CDR3 is CANSRGLAGSYNEQFF. The CDR3 DNA follows: TGTGCCAACAGCCGCGGACTAGCGGGCTCCTACAATGAGCAGTTCTTC. This chain uses TRBV3-1 with TRBJ2-1; 11 bases are a match to TRBD2. The CDR3 runs 16 residues. Germline V gives CDR1 LGHDT, CDR2 YNNKEL (reference sequence).

This clonotype was observed once. CDR3: CSARDGQTPYEQYF. The CDR3, as DNA: TGCAGTGCTAGAGATGGTCAGACCCCCTACGAGCAGTACTTC. The gene calls are TRBV20-1 and TRBJ2-7; no definite D call. CDR1 DFQATT and CDR2 SNEGSKA come from the germline V gene (reference sequence). The CDR3 loop spans 14 amino acids. Trimming cost V 0 bases and J 2 bases, with 11 bases left between them.

About this clonotype: This clone may be a read error of a much larger clone one base away. The chain has TRBV5-1 and TRBJ2-3; possible D gene TRBD2, 6 bases. Trimming took off 4 bases at V and 0 bases at J, with 12 bases between the two ends. Germline V gene lookup returns CDR1 SGHRS and CDR2 YFSETQ. The CDR3 runs to 15 residues. The CDR3 sequence is CASSGGIVSTDTQYF. CDR3 DNA sequence: TGCGCCAGCAGCGGAGGGATAGTTAGCACAGATACGCAGTATTTT.

The chain couples TRBV29-1 to TRBJ2-5; 9 nucleotides agree with TRBD1. With V trimmed by 5 bases and J by 4 bases, 14 bases remained unmatched. The CDR3 totals 16 residues. Germline V gives CDR1 SQVTM, CDR2 ANQGSEA. CDR3 loop: CSVQRPRQGEGETQYF. Written as DNA, the CDR3 is TGCAGCGTTCAAAGACCCCGACAGGGGGAGGGAGAGACCCAGTACTTC.

The chain joins TRBV24-1 to TRBJ2-2, with TRBD1 matching over 7 bases. V gave up 10 bases and J gave up 4 bases; unmatched junction bases: 5. CDR1 and CDR2 (germline): KGHDR, SFDVKD. This CDR3 has 13 amino acids. The CDR3 loop reads CATGDRTTGELFF. Here the CDR3 DNA reads TGTGCCACAGGGGACAGAACCACCGGGGAGCTGTTTTTT.

This clonotype was counted between two and nine times. The chain employs TRBV12-3 or TRBV12-4 and TRBJ2-4, with D uncertain. Between the trimmed V and J ends, which lost 4 bases and 7 bases, there was a span of 11 bases. This CDR3 is built from 13 residues. The CDR3 here is CASSYIGYNIQYF. CDR3 DNA: TGTGCCAGCAGTTACATCGGGTACAACATTCAGTACTTC.

This rearrangement joins TRBV5-1 to TRBJ2-7, with 10 bases matching TRBD1. This CDR3 comprises 16 residues. Unmatched junction bases numbered 13, after V lost 4 bases and J lost 6 bases. The V gene's germline CDR1 is SGHRS and CDR2 YFSETQ. CDR3 DNA: TGCGCCAGCAGCCCGCAACCGGGACAGGGGTTATTCGAGCAGTACTTC. Translating it yields CASSPQPGQGLFEQYF. Using reference TRBV5-1 and TRBJ2-7 for the parts outside the CDR3, the full variable domain is KAGVTQTPRYLIKTRGQQVTLSCSPISGHRSVSWYQQTPGQGLQFLFEYFSETQRNKGNFPGRFSGRQFSNSRSEMNVSTLELGDSALYLCASSPQPGQGLFEQYFGPGTRLTVT.

The chain couples TRBV6-1 to TRBJ2-3, with D maybe TRBD1 (6 bases). Germline values: CDR1 MNHNS, CDR2 SASEGT. This CDR3 spans 12 amino acids. For the CDR3, the DNA is TGTGCAGTCAGGGGCTACTTAGATACGCAGTATTTT. It specifies CAVRGYLDTQYF.

In this sample, this clonotype turned up once. The chain combines TRBV6-5 with TRBJ2-2; 8 bases fit TRBD2. The CDR3 has 16 amino acids. J lost 5 bases, V lost 2 bases, and 7 bases had no gene match. Germline-derived CDR1 and CDR2 are MNHEY and SVGAGI. The chain's CDR3 is CASSYGSGRGTGELFF. CDR3 in DNA: TGTGCCAGCAGTTACGGAAGCGGGAGAGGGACCGGGGAGCTGTTTTTT.

The chain recombines TRBV6-2 or TRBV6-3 with TRBJ2-1, with D perhaps matching TRBD2 (6 bases). Germline values: CDR1 MNHEY, CDR2 SVGEGT. CDR3 size: 14 residues. Trimming took 7 bases from V and 5 from J, leaving 15 bases between them. This chain's CDR3 is CASTTTTRNNEQFF. DNA of the CDR3: TGTGCCAGCACCACGACGACTAGAAACAATGAGCAGTTCTTC.

This chain links TRBV6-1 with TRBJ1-5; unclear D gene. From germline, CDR1 is MNHNS and CDR2 SASEGT. This CDR3 is built from 14 residues. V was shortened by 4 bases and J by 6 bases, with 13 bases between the two germline ends. The CDR3 here is CASSATWEGQPQHF. The DNA of the CDR3 is TGTGCCAGCAGTGCTACATGGGAGGGTCAGCCCCAGCATTTT.

V usage is TRBV19 and J usage is TRBJ2-1; D might be TRBD2 (5 bases). The CDR3 has 15 amino acids. The V end lost 3 bases, the J end lost 0 bases, and 9 bases lay between the germline ends. Germline CDR1 reads LNHDA; CDR2 reads SQIVND (reference sequence). The DNA for the CDR3 is TGTGCCAGTAGTATGGTTGGGAGCTCCTACAATGAGCAGTTCTTC. Its protein is CASSMVGSSYNEQFF.

The chain employs TRBV7-2 and TRBJ2-7, with 7 nucleotides matching TRBD2. Germline values: CDR1 SGHTA, CDR2 FQGNSA. The CDR3 sequence is 14 residues long. The junction had 7 bases not matched to a gene; V was cut back by 6 bases and J by 2 bases. In nucleotides, the CDR3 is TGTGCCAGCAGGTGGGGGGGACCACCCTACGAGCAGTACTTC. Protein sequence: CASRWGGPPYEQYF.

The chain employs TRBV5-1 and TRBJ1-1, with 9 bases lining up with TRBD1. CDR1 is SGHRS, CDR2 YFSETQ, per germline. The CDR3 runs 17 residues. The junction had 11 bases not matched to a gene; V was cut back by 4 bases and J by 1 base. The CDR3: CASSTELATGGNTEAFF. CDR3 sequence (DNA): TGCGCCAGCAGCACCGAGTTGGCGACAGGGGGGAACACTGAAGCTTTCTTT.

The genes are TRBV7-6 and TRBJ2-3; no firm D call. Germline V gene sequence: CDR1 SGHVS, CDR2 FNYEAQ. V was cut by 1 base and J by 2 bases, with 7 bases left in between. The CDR3 is 14 amino acids. DNA of the CDR3: TGTGCCAGCAGCTTAGGGACCACCACAGATACGCAGTATTTT. Its protein is CASSLGTTTDTQYF.

V usage is TRBV3-1 and J usage is TRBJ2-5; D possibly corresponds to TRBD2 (6 bases). Between the trimmed V and J ends, which lost 5 bases and 7 bases, there was a span of 11 bases. The CDR3 runs 12 residues. The germline V gene encodes CDR1 LGHDT and CDR2 YNNKEL (reference sequence). CDR3 in DNA: TGTGCCAGCAGCATCCTGGAGGGGACCCAGTACTTC. It codes for CASSILEGTQYF.

The chain couples TRBV5-1 to TRBJ2-5; TRBD1 agrees at 8 bases. Unmatched junction bases numbered 6, after V lost 3 bases and J lost 2 bases. This CDR3 has 15 amino acids. Germline assignment: CDR1 SGHRS and CDR2 YFSETQ. The CDR3 spells CASSSARQGQETQYF. In DNA, the CDR3 is TGCGCCAGCAGCTCAGCCCGACAGGGGCAAGAGACCCAGTACTTC.

The chain recombines TRBV2 with TRBJ2-1; TRBD2 matches 11 bases. Trimming cost V 7 bases and J 5 bases; bases outside gene matches: 7. CDR1 is SNHLY and CDR2 is FYNNEI in the germline V gene. This CDR3 is built from 15 residues. CDR3 DNA: TGTGCCAGCAATAGCGGGAGGGCCGTCGACAATGAGCAGTTCTTC. Translation gives CASNSGRAVDNEQFF.

This clonotype was recorded only once. The chain recombines TRBV27 with TRBJ2-3; D not resolved. Germline CDR1 reads MNHEY; CDR2 reads SMNVEV (reference sequence). Trimming left V 5 bases short and J 4 bases short, with 16 bases between. The CDR3 runs 15 residues. In DNA, the CDR3 is TGTGCCAGCAGTAAATCACGGGTTGGATCAGATACGCAGTATTTT. Its protein product is CASSKSRVGSDTQYF.

The chain uses TRBV6-5 and TRBJ2-2; D uncertain. V was clipped by 3 bases and J by 4 bases, with 3 bases between them. CDR1 MNHEY and CDR2 SVGAGI come from the germline V gene. The CDR3 extends over 12 amino acids. Written as DNA, the CDR3 is TGTGCCAGCAGTTATCTCACCGGGGAGCTGTTTTTT. Translated, it gives CASSYLTGELFF.

This clonotype has more than one count but fewer than ten. The chain couples TRBV11-2 to TRBJ2-3; no clear D. From germline, CDR1 is SGHAT and CDR2 FQNNGV. V lost 3 bases and J 1 base, leaving 14 bases between the germline ends. The CDR3 runs to 16 residues. CDR3 residues: CASSFMRFIGTDTQYF. DNA for the CDR3: TGTGCCAGCAGCTTTATGCGGTTCATAGGCACAGATACGCAGTATTTT.

The V and J genes are TRBV25-1 and TRBJ1-2; D remains ambiguous. V was trimmed by 7 bases and J by 4 bases, leaving 19 bases between them. CDR1 is MGHDK and CDR2 is SYGVNS in the germline V gene. CDR3 size: 15 residues. The DNA for the CDR3 is TGTGCCAGCACCCAGAGGGAAACGGGGATCTATGGCTACACCTTC. Its protein is CASTQRETGIYGYTF.

The rearrangement joins TRBV27 to TRBJ2-7, with 7 bases matching TRBD2. V lost 7 bases and J lost 2; bases outside the gene matches: 8. The germline V gene has CDR1 MNHEY and CDR2 SMNVEV (reference sequence). The CDR3 loop spans 14 amino acids. The CDR3 is CASNPTAGAYEQYF. CDR3 nucleotides: TGTGCCAGCAACCCGACGGCGGGGGCCTACGAGCAGTACTTC.

The V gene is TRBV28, the J gene TRBJ2-7; possible D gene TRBD2, 5 bases. Germline CDR1 MDHEN, CDR2 SYDVKM. V shed 7 bases and J shed 4 bases, with 14 bases lying between them. The CDR3 is 13 residues long. The CDR3 loop reads CASKTGKNYEQYF. The CDR3 DNA reads TGTGCCAGCAAAACGGGAAAAAATTACGAGCAGTACTTC.